The 14 T cell receptor beta chains presented below share a single source sample, sequenced in a study of T-cell memory formation after mild COVID-19 (dated by TCRdb to the early 2020s). The library came from 5' RACE. Sequencing relied on an Illumina NovaSeq 6000. TCRdb took the public reads, trimmed them with fastp at Q25, ran MiXCR for clone calling and kept in-frame beta chains. Identical CDR3 proteins give one entry, which carries the most common genes and DNA. This sample is represented by approximately 98,000 distinct CDR3 sequences; around 17% of them were singletons. The ten largest clones capture around 5.1% of the sample. The sample consisted of PBMCs or a T cell subset sorted from them (not recorded which). The source is a man between 18 and 35 years old who had mild COVID-19 (a few samples of this study predate the infection). The sample titles of this study are shuffled in the database, so cell type and time point are left out; the donor was told from shared clones.

This clonotype was detected only a few times. J is TRBJ1-1 and V is TRBV7-7; D perhaps matches TRBD1 (5 bases). With 3 bases removed from V and 9 bases from J, the gap between germline ends came to 14 bases. The CDR3 loop spans 13 amino acids. CDR1 is SSHAT and CDR2 is FNYEAQ in the germline V gene (reference sequence). CDR3 loop: CASSFGTGTKAFF. The CDR3 nucleotides are TGTGCCAGCAGCTTCGGGACCGGGACTAAAGCTTTCTTT.

This clonotype was seen only a few times. The chain recombines TRBV28 with TRBJ1-2; a weak D match, TRBD1 (6 bases). The V gene lost 4 bases and the J gene lost 6 bases, with 12 bases spanning the gap. This CDR3 has 13 residues. Germline V gene data show CDR1 as MDHEN and CDR2 as SYDVKM. For the CDR3, the DNA is TGTGCCAGCAGTTCGGGACAAAAAGATGGCTACACCTTC. Its translation: CASSSGQKDGYTF.

This clonotype was observed at least ten times. The chain has TRBV20-1 and TRBJ1-1, with TRBD1 matching 7 bases. The trim removed 3 bases at V and 0 bases at J, leaving 16 bases unmatched. The germline gives CDR1 DFQATT, CDR2 SNEGSKA (reference sequence). The CDR3 has 18 amino acids. CDR3 nucleotides: TGCAGTGCTAGCGGCCGGACCGGGACAGACATCATGAACACTGAAGCTTTCTTT. Translation: CSASGRTGTDIMNTEAFF.

The gene calls are TRBV5-1 and TRBJ1-3, with D hard to call. The CDR3 contains 13 residues. Germline V CDR1 and CDR2: SGHRS, YFSETQ. V gave up 5 bases and J gave up 2 bases, with 8 bases separating them. The CDR3 reads CASRREAGNTIYF. The CDR3 bases are TGCGCCAGCAGAAGGGAAGCTGGAAACACCATATATTTT.

V is TRBV10-3 and J is TRBJ2-7, with a weak D call TRBD1 (6 bases). This CDR3 spans 14 amino acids. CDR1 and CDR2 (germline): ENHRY, SYGVKD. The ends were cut back, 3 bases at V and 6 bases at J, with 15 bases in the middle. DNA for the CDR3: TGTGCCATCAGTGAAGAAGGGGGTCCCCTCGAGCAGTACGTC. This encodes CAISEEGGPLEQYV.

This sequence joins TRBV5-1 and TRBJ2-5, with D perhaps matching TRBD1 or TRBD2 (6 bases each). The CDR3 sequence is 15 residues long. Trimming stripped 0 bases from V and 4 bases from J, with 13 bases between. Germline CDR1 is SGHRS and CDR2 is YFSETQ. CDR3 sequence (DNA): TGCGCCAGCAGCTTGGCCATGGGGGGCGGAGAGACCCAGTACTTC. Its protein is CASSLAMGGGETQYF.

This rearrangement joins TRBV5-8 to TRBJ2-1; no clear D. The germline V and J ends were trimmed by 0 bases and 8 bases, with 15 bases remaining between them. The length of the CDR3 is 15 residues. Per the germline V gene, CDR1 is SGHTS and CDR2 is YDEGEE. CDR3 loop: CASSLGTTKDDEQFF. CDR3 in DNA: TGTGCCAGCAGCTTGGGTACAACAAAGGACGATGAGCAGTTCTTC. Full variable domain (outside the CDR3, taken from reference TRBV5-8 and TRBJ2-1): EAGVTQSPTHLIKTRGQQATLRCSPISGHTSVYWYQQALGLGLQFLLWYDEGEERNRGNFPPRFSGRQFPNYSSELNVNALELEDSALYLCASSLGTTKDDEQFFGPGTRLTVL.

Many counts were recorded for this clonotype. J is TRBJ2-1 and V is TRBV6-2 or TRBV6-3, with TRBD2 as a possible D gene (6 bases). The germline gives CDR1 MNHEY, CDR2 SVGEGT. The CDR3 is made up of 15 amino acids. The V and J ends lost 2 bases and 3 bases respectively, with 11 bases between them. CDR3 amino acids: CASSYGTPLYNEQFF. The CDR3 DNA follows: TGTGCCAGCAGTTACGGGACTCCCCTCTACAATGAGCAGTTCTTC.

J is TRBJ1-2 and V is TRBV5-1, with a tentative D call TRBD1 (5 bases). CDR3 size: 13 residues. Trimming stripped 0 bases from V and 4 bases from J, with 7 bases between. Germline V lookup: CDR1 SGHRS, CDR2 YFSETQ. The CDR3, as DNA: TGCGCCAGCAGCTTGGGGGGACGCTATGGCTACACCTTC. Translating gives CASSLGGRYGYTF.

Note on this clonotype: The CDR3 does not end in the conserved phenylalanine or tryptophan, so this is likely a read error. No DNA is shown, since the ends of the CDR3 on it are uncertain; the CDR3 is the one TCRdb lists. The CDR3 loop is CASGPRGAPRP. V and J are TRBV2 and TRBJ2-3; the listed D gene, TRBD1, was not tested against the DNA. Germline CDR1 reads SNHLY; CDR2 reads FYNNEI. With termini counted, the CDR3 has 11 amino acids.

This chain uses TRBV7-2 with TRBJ1-1; D uncertain. CDR1 is SGHTA, CDR2 FQGNSA, per germline. The CDR3 is 11 amino acids. The germline V and J ends were trimmed by 2 bases and 3 bases, with 1 base remaining between them. The CDR3 here is CASSLYTEAFF. The CDR3 DNA is TGTGCCAGCAGCTTATACACTGAAGCTTTCTTT.

A few counts support this clonotype. This chain uses TRBV25-1 with TRBJ2-3; D is uncertain. The CDR3 has 13 amino acids. V was trimmed by 6 bases and J by 3 bases, leaving 10 bases between them. The germline CDR1 and CDR2 sequences are MGHDK and SYGVNS. The CDR3 nucleotides read TGTGCCAGCAGCGTCTCTGGTACAGATACGCAGTATTTT. Protein product: CASSVSGTDTQYF.

The V call is TRBV11-2, the J call TRBJ2-7, with TRBD1 matching 9 bases. V shed 4 bases and J 3 bases; nucleotides not matched to a gene: 7. This CDR3 spans 15 amino acids. Germline assignment: CDR1 SGHAT and CDR2 FQNNGV. The CDR3 DNA sequence: TGTGCCAGCAGCTACAGGGGACAGGGTATCTACGAGCAGTACTTC. The encoded protein is CASSYRGQGIYEQYF.

The J gene is TRBJ2-1, the V gene TRBV10-2; D unclear. CDR3 size: 14 residues. Germline CDR1 WSHSY, CDR2 SAAADI. Trimming took off 3 bases at V and 4 bases at J, with 10 bases between the two ends. CDR3 DNA: TGCGCCAGCAGTGACCTGGGTCTTTACAATGAGCAGTTCTTC. It specifies CASSDLGLYNEQFF.